The rows below give T cell receptor beta chains drawn from one sample of a study of cytomegalovirus exposure and HLA in healthy donors. Method: immunoSEQ multiplex PCR; TCRdb's copy keeps in-frame clones and lacks some. This repertoire shows about 200,000 clones, 85% found once; its top ten account for approximately 2.2%. The sequenced sample consisted of PBMCs. These TCRs come from a woman aged 45 to 65 in good health and CMV-seronegative. Each CDR3 is given without its conserved first and last residue. The D gene is left open where the match is weak.

>TRBJ2-7|TRBV29-1|TRBD2
SVEGTSGSSYEQY
>TRBJ2-5|TRBV19|TRBD2
ASKTSGRETQY
>TRBJ2-5|TRBV7-2|NA
ASSHRTGRAQETQY
>TRBJ1-6|TRBV6-5|TRBD1
ASSLVGQGDNSPLH
>TRBJ2-7|TRBV18|TRBD1
ASSPGQGTLREQY
>TRBJ2-3|TRBV4-1|NA
ASSLREDTQY
>TRBJ1-1|TRBV9|TRBD1
ASSVQGANTEAF
>TRBJ2-1|TRBV21-1|NA
ASSKGGYSGRSYNEQF
>TRBJ1-2|TRBV7-9|TRBD1
ASSSRQGVYGYT
>TRBJ2-2|TRBV5-1|NA
ASSPLRADTGELF
>TRBJ2-2|TRBV7-3|TRBD2
ASSLAERGTGELF
>TRBJ2-1|TRBV14|TRBD2
ASSPVLGLAGREQF
>TRBJ2-1|TRBV27|NA
ASSLQGNHEQF
>TRBJ2-1|TRBV2|NA
ASSTGTRSYNEQF
>TRBJ2-7|TRBV9|TRBD2
ASSDTSGSYEQY
>TRBJ1-1|TRBV19|NA
ASLSLGQLNTEAF
>TRBJ2-3|TRBV6-4|TRBD2
ASSVSGSRDTQY
>TRBJ2-1|TRBV5-6|NA
ASSLSPLYNEQF
>TRBJ2-1|TRBV10-1|NA
ASSLSAYNEQF
>TRBJ2-3|TRBV6-1|TRBD2
ASSEGAGGADTQY
>TRBJ2-7|TRBV14|TRBD2
ASSQDLGQGGPYEQY
>TRBJ1-2|TRBV19|NA
ASSSPGADYGYT
>TRBJ2-2|TRBV19|NA
ASSIYPNTGELF
>TRBJ2-7|TRBV13|NA
ASSLLYEQY
>TRBJ2-7|TRBV6-1|TRBD1
ASSADRGYEQY
>TRBJ2-5|TRBV6-5|TRBD2
ASRSRGGPSY
>TRBJ2-7|TRBV6-1|TRBD2
ASRVTSGRALEQY
>TRBJ2-5|TRBV2|TRBD1
ASSLRGRQETQY
>TRBJ1-5|TRBV19|NA
ASTRRTGNQPQH
>TRBJ2-2|TRBV7-6|TRBD1
ASSSDRAVTGELF
>TRBJ2-1|TRBV27|NA
ASSDGGYNEQF
>TRBJ2-7|TRBV19|TRBD2
ASSKLAGGSSYEQY
>TRBJ2-7|TRBV18|NA
ASSRGGPIYEQY
>TRBJ2-7|TRBV27|TRBD1
ASSFRAPGQVFYEQY
>TRBJ2-1|TRBV7-2|NA
ASSFGGASFYEQF
>TRBJ2-7|TRBV7-9|TRBD2
ASSLPGLAYEQY
>TRBJ1-4|TRBV11-2|NA
ASSLERGHDNEKLF
>TRBJ1-1|TRBV10-3|NA
AIRGASNTEAF